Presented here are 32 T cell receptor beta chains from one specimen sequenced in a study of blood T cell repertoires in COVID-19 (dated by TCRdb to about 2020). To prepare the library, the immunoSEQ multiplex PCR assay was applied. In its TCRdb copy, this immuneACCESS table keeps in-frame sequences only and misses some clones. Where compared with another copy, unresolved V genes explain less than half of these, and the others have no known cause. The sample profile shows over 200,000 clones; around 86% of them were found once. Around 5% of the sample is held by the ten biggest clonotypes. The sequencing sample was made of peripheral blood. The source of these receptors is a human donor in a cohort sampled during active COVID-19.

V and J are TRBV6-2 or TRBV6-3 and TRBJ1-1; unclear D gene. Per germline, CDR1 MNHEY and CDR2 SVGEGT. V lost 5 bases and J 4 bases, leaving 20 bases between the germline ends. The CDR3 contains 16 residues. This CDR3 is CASSPITTVYGTEAFF. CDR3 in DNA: TGTGCCAGCAGTCCGATAACCACCGTGTACGGCACTGAAGCTTTCTTT.

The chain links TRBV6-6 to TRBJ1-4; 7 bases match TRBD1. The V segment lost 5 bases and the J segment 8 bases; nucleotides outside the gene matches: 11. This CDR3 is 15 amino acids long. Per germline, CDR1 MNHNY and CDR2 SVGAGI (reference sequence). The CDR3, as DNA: TGTGCCAGCAGTCCACGTGACGGCAGGGGGGAAAAACTGTTTTTT. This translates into CASSPRDGRGEKLFF.

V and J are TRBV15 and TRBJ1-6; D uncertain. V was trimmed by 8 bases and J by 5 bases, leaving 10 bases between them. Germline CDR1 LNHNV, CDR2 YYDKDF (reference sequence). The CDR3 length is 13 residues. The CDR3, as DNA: TGTGCCACCGCGGTGTACAATAATTCACCCCTCCACTTT. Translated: CATAVYNNSPLHF.

The DNA for the CDR3 is TGTGCCAGCAGTGAAGCGCTTTTTGTCGGACACTATATAGTAGCCAAAAACATTCAGTACTTC. Translated, it gives CASSEALFVGHYIVAKNIQYF. The chain employs TRBV2 and TRBJ2-4, with D perhaps TRBD1 (5 bases). The V end lost 0 bases, the J end lost 0 bases, and 24 bases lay between the germline ends. This CDR3 region has 21 residues. Per germline, CDR1 SNHLY and CDR2 FYNNEI.

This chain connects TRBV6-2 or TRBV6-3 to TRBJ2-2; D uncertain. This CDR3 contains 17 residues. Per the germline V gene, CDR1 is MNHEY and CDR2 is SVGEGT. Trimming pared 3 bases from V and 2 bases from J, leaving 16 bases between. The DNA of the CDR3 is TGTGCCAGCAGTTATCTCGGGTTTCCATTTAACACCGGGGAGCTGTTTTTT. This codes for CASSYLGFPFNTGELFF.

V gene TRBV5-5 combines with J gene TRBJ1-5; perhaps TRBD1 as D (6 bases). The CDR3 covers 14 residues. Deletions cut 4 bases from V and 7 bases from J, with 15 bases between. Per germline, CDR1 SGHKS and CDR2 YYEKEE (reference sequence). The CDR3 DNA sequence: TGTGCCAGCAGCGGAGACAGGCTCGTCCAGCCCCAGCATTTT. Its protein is CASSGDRLVQPQHF.

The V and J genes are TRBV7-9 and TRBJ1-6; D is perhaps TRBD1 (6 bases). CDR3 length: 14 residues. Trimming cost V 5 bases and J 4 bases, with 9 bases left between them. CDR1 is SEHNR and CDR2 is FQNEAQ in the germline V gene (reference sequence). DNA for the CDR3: TGTGCCAGCAGCCGCGGACAGTATAATTCACCCCTCCACTTT. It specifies CASSRGQYNSPLHF. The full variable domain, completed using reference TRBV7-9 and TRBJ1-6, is DTGVSQNPRHKITKRGQNVTFRCDPISEHNRLYWYRQTLGQGPEFLTYFQNEAQLEKSRLLSDRFSAERPKGSFSTLEIQRTEQGDSAMYLCASSRGQYNSPLHFGNGTRLTVT.

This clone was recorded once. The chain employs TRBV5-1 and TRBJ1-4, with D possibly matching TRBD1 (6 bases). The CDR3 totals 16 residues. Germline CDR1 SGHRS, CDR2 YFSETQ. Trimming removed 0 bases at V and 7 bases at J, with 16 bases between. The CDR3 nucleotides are TGCGCCAGCAGCTTGGGACCCCAGGGGTCGGGTGAAAAACTGTTTTTT. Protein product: CASSLGPQGSGEKLFF.

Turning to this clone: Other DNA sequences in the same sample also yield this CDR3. CDR3: CASSVGGPYEQYF. DNA for the CDR3: TGTGCCAGCAGCGTGGGGGGACCCTACGAGCAGTACTTC. The chain links TRBV9 to TRBJ2-7; a weak D match, TRBD2 (6 bases). CDR1 and CDR2 (germline): SGDLS, YYNGEE. The CDR3 loop spans 13 amino acids. With 2 bases removed from V and 2 bases from J, the gap between germline ends came to 8 bases.

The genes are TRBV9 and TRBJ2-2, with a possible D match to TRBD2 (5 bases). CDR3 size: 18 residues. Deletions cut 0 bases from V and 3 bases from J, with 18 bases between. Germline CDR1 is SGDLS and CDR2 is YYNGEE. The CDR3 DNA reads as TGTGCCAGCAGCGTAGATCTGGCGTCTAGCAGCTACACCGGGGAGCTGTTTTTT. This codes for CASSVDLASSSYTGELFF.

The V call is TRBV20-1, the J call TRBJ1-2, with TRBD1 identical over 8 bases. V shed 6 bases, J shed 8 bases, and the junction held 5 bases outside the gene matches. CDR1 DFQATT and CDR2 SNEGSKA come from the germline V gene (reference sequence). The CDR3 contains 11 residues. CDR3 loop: CSAADRGGYTF. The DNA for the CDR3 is TGCAGTGCGGCTGACAGGGGCGGCTACACCTTC.

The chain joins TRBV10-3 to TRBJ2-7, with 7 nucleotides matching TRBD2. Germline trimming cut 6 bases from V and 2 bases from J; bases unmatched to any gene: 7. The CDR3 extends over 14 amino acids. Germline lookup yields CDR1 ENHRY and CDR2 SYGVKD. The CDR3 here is CAIRGTTVPYEQYF. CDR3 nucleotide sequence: TGTGCCATCAGGGGGACTACAGTTCCCTACGAGCAGTACTTC.

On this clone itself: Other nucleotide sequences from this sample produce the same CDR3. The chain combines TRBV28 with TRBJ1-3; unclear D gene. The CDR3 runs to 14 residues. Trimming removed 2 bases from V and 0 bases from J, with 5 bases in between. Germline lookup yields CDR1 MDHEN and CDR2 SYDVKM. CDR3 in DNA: TGTGCCAGCAGTTTAGCACTCTCTGGAAACACCATATATTTT. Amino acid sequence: CASSLALSGNTIYF.

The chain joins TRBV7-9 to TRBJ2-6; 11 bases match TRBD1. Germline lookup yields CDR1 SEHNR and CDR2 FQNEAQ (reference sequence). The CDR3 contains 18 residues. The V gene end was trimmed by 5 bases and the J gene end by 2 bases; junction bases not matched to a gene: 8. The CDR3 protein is CASSPTGQGGAGANVLTF. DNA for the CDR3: TGTGCCAGCAGCCCTACGGGACAGGGGGGCGCTGGGGCCAACGTCCTGACTTTC.

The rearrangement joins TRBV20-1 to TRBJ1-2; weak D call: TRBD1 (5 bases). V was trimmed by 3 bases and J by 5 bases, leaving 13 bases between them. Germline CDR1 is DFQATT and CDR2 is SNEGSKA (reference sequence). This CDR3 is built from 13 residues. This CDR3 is CSASSQGAYGYTF. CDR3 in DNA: TGCAGTGCTAGTTCGCAGGGCGCTTATGGCTACACCTTC.

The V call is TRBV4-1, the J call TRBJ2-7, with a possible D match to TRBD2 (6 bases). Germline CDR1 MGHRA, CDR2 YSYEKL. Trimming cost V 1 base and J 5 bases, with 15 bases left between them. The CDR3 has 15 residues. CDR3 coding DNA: TGCGCCAGCAGCCAAGTCCCTGGGGGGACCCACGAGCAGTACTTC. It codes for CASSQVPGGTHEQYF.

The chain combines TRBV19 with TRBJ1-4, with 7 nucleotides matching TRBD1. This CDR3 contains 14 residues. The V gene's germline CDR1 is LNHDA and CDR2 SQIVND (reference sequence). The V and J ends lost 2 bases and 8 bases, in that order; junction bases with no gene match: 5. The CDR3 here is CASSIRGHMEKLFF. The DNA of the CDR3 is TGTGCCAGTAGTATAAGGGGGCATATGGAAAAACTGTTTTTT. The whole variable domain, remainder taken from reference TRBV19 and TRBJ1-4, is DGGITQSPKYLFRKEGQNVTLSCEQNLNHDAMYWYRQDPGQGLRLIYYSQIVNDFQKGDIAEGYSVSREKKESFPLTVTSAQKNPTAFYLCASSIRGHMEKLFFGSGTQLSVL.

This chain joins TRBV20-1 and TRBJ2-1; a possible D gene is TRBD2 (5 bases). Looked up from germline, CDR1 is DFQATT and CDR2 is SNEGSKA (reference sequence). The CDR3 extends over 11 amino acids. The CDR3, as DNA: TGCTCAGTAGCGTCAAACAATGAGCAGTTCTTC. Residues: CSVASNNEQFF.

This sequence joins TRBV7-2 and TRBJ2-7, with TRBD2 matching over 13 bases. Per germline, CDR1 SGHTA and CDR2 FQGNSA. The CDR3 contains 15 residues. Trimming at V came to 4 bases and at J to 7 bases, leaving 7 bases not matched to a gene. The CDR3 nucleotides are TGTGCCAGCAGCTCCACTAGCGGGAGGGCCAGGGAGCAGTACTTC. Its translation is CASSSTSGRAREQYF.

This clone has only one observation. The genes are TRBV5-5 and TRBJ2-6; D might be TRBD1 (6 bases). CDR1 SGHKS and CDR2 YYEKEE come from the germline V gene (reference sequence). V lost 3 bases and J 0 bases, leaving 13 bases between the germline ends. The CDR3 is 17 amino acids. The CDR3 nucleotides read TGTGCCAGCAGCTATGCAGGGGTCCGCTCTGGGGCCAACGTCCTGACTTTC. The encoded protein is CASSYAGVRSGANVLTF.

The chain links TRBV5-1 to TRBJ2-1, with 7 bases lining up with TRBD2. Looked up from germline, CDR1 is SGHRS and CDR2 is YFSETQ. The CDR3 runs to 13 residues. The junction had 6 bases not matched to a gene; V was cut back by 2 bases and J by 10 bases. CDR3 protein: CASSLGTSDEQFF. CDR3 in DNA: TGCGCCAGCAGCTTAGGAACTAGCGACGAGCAGTTCTTC.

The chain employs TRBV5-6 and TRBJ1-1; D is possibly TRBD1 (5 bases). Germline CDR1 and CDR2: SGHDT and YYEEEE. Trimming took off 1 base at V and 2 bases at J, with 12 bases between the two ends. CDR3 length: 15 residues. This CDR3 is CASSLLAQANTEAFF. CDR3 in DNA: TGTGCCAGCAGCTTGCTTGCACAGGCTAACACTGAAGCTTTCTTT.

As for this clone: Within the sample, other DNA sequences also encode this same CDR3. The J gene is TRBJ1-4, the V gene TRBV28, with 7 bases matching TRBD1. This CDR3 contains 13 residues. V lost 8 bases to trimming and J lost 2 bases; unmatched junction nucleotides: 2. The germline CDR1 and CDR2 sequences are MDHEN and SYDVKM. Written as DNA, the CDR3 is TGTGCCAGCTTGGACAGGACTAATGAAAAACTGTTTTTT. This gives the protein CASLDRTNEKLFF.

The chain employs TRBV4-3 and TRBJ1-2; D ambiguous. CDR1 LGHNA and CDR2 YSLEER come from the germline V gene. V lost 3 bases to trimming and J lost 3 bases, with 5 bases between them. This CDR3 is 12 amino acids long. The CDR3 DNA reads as TGCGCCAGCAGCCACCGAGACTATGGCTACACCTTC. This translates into CASSHRDYGYTF.

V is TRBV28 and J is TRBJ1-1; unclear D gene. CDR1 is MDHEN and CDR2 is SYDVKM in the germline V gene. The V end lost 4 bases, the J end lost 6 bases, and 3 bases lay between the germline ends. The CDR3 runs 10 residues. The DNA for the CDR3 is TGTGCCAGCAGTTCAGCTGAAGCTTTCTTT. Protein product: CASSSAEAFF.

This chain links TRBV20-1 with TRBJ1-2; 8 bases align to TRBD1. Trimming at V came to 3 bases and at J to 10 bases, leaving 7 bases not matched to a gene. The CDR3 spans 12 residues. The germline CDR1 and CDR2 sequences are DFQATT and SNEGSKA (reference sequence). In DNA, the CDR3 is TGCAGTGCTAGTGACAGGGGTTTTGTCTACACCTTC. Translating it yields CSASDRGFVYTF.

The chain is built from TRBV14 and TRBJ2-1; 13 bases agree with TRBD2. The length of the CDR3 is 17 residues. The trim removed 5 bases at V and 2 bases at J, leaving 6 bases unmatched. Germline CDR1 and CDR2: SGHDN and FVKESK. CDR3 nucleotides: TGTGCCAGCAGCGGCCCAACTAGCGGGAGGGCCTACAATGAGCAGTTCTTC. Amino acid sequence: CASSGPTSGRAYNEQFF.

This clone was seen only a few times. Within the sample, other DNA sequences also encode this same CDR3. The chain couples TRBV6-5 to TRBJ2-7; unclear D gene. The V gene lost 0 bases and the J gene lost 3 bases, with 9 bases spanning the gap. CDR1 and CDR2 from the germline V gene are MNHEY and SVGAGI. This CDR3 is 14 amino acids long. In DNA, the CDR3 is TGTGCCAGCAGTTACTCGAGGCGACTCTACGAGCAGTACTTC. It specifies CASSYSRRLYEQYF.

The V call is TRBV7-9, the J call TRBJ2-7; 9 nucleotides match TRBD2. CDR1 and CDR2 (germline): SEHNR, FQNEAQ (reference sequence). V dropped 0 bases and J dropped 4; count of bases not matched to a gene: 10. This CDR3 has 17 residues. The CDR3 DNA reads TGTGCCAGCAGCTTAGCGCTTATTCAGCGGGAGGAGTACGAGCAGTACTTC. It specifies CASSLALIQREEYEQYF.

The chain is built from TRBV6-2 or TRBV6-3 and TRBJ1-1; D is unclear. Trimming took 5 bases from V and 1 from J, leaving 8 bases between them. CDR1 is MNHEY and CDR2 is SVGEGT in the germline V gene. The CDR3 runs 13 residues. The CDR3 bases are TGTGCCAGCAGTCCCCGGGGGAACACTGAAGCTTTCTTT. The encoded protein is CASSPRGNTEAFF.

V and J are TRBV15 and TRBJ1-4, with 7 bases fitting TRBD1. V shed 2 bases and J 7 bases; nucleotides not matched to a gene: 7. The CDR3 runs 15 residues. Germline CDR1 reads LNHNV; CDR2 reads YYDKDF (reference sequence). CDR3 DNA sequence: TGTGCCACCAGCAGAAACCGGGACAGCCTTGAAAAACTGTTTTTT. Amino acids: CATSRNRDSLEKLFF.

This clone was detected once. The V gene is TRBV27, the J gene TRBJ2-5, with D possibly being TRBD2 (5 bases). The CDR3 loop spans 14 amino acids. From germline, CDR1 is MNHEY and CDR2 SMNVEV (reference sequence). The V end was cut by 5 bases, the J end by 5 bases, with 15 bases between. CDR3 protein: CASSQDRGSETQYF. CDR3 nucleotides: TGTGCCAGCAGTCAAGACCGCGGGTCTGAGACCCAGTACTTC.